This TCR beta chain derives from a study of cytomegalovirus exposure and HLA in healthy donors. The V gene lost 2 bases and the J gene lost 0 bases, with 17 bases spanning the gap. Germline V CDR1 and CDR2: MGHRA, YSYEKL. The CDR3 runs to 17 residues. A remark on this clone: Its antigen is as yet unknown.

Study outcomes and limitations: Later examination showed HLA-associated TCR beta chains had greater clonal expansion than equally common others.

With 60 Vbeta and 13 Jbeta primers, the PCR was carried out. Profiled with immunoSEQ multiplex PCR; TCRdb holds only in-frame clones, not every one. The sample consists of some 150,000 clones, about 77% of them appearing once. The sequenced sample consisted of PBMCs. The receptor was isolated from a male donor in good health and CMV-seronegative. This chain uses TRBV4-1 with TRBJ2-7; D is perhaps TRBD1 (5 bases). CDR3 residues: CASSQPFVGASSYEQYF. The CDR3 nucleotides read TGCGCCAGCAGCCAACCTTTTGTTGGGGCGAGCTCCTACGAGCAGTACTTC.